This section outlines one T cell receptor (beta chain) sequence together with its context. The antigen is unknown. This sample stems from a study of Tregs in tolerant kidney transplant recipients. Study as a whole: Recipients received nonmyeloablative bone marrow transplants from related graft donors, with transient mixed chimerism. Study-level results: Biological reproducibility was not directly addressed, but technical replication error appeared minimal.

Unstimulated regulatory T cells (CD4+CD25+CD127-), CD4+CD25- non-regulatory cells, CD4 and CD8 cells were FACS-sorted from thawed PBMCs. Method: immunoSEQ multiplex PCR; TCRdb's copy keeps in-frame clones and lacks some. The sample yields roughly 69,000 clones, 95% to 98% seen once. CDR1 and CDR2 from the germline V gene are SGHNT and YENEEA. This CDR3 contains 13 residues. The V and J ends lost 4 bases and 3 bases respectively, with 6 bases between them. The source is a human donor who received a combined kidney and bone marrow transplant. The chain carries TRBV11-3 and TRBJ2-2, with a possible D match to TRBD2 (6 bases). The specimen was Tregs from blood, collected before the transplant. The CDR3 nucleotides are TGTGCCAGCAGCTGGGGGGACACCGGGGAGCTGTTTTTT. It encodes CASSWGDTGELFF.